This T cell receptor beta chain was found in a study of blood T cell repertoires in COVID-19. Study context: The cDNA or gDNA used as material had been derived from T cells, B-cell-depleted T cells, or PBMCs.

The CDR3 totals 13 residues. Germline CDR1 is SGHVS and CDR2 is FQNEAQ. Trimming pared 2 bases from V and 11 bases from J, leaving 13 bases between. TCRdb's table, derived via immunoSEQ multiplex PCR, lists solely in-frame clones and lacks some. The repertoire holds 200,000 or so clones, approximately 90% seen once, with 0.8% to 1% in the top ten. V and J are TRBV7-8 and TRBJ1-5; D uncertain. The receptor's source is a man aged 60 to 75 with COVID-19, enrolled during active disease. Sequencing was performed on peripheral blood. The CDR3 reads CASSLYPGGAQHF. In nucleotides, the CDR3 is TGTGCCAGCAGCTTATACCCAGGCGGGGCCCAGCATTTT.